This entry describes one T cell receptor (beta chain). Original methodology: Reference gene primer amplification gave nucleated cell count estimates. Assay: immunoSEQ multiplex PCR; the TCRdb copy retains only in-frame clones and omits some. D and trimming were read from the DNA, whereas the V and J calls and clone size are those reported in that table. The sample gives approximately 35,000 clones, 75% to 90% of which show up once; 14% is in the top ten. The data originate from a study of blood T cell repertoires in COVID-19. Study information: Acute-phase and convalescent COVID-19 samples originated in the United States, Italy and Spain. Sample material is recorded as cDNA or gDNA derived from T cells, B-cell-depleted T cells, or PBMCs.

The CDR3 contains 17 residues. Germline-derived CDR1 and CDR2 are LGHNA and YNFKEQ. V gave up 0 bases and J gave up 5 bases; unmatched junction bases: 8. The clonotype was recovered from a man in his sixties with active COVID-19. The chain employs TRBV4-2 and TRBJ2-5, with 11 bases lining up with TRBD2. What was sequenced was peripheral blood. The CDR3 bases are TGTGCCAGCAGCCAAGAGAGTAGCGGGAGGGCCCGGGAGACCCAGTACTTC. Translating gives CASSQESSGRARETQYF.